These 26 T cell receptor beta chains were sequenced from one sample in a study of siplizumab effects on memory and regulatory T cells. The assay was immunoSEQ multiplex PCR, and TCRdb's table has in-frame clones only and misses some. The table records some 100,000 clones, more than 85% of them present only once. The sample taken for sequencing was CD4+ T cells sorted from blood. These receptors all stem from a human donor in good health.

The chain recombines TRBV11-2 with TRBJ1-5, with D tentatively TRBD1 (5 bases). Trimming left V 3 bases short and J 0 bases short, with 12 bases between. The CDR3 runs to 16 residues. Per germline, CDR1 SGHAT and CDR2 FQNNGV. The CDR3 region is CASSLGPDYSNQPQHF. In DNA, the CDR3 is TGTGCCAGCAGCTTGGGGCCGGATTATAGCAATCAGCCCCAGCATTTT.

The chain carries TRBV5-1 and TRBJ1-1; TRBD1 matches 7 bases. The CDR3 is 14 amino acids. V trimming: 4 bases; J trimming: 6 bases; junction bases outside the gene matches: 9. CDR1 is SGHRS and CDR2 is YFSETQ in the germline V gene. CDR3 nucleotide sequence: TGCGCCAGCAGCACCCCGACAGGGCGCCCTGAAGCTTTCTTT. Its protein product is CASSTPTGRPEAFF.

The chain has TRBV4-2 and TRBJ2-5, with 7 bases aligning to TRBD2. The junction had 3 bases not matched to a gene; V was cut back by 0 bases and J by 2 bases. From germline, CDR1 is LGHNA and CDR2 YNFKEQ. CDR3 length: 15 residues. The CDR3 region is CASSQESAGQETQYF. DNA for the CDR3: TGTGCCAGCAGCCAAGAGTCAGCGGGGCAAGAGACCCAGTACTTC.

J is TRBJ1-1 and V is TRBV7-2; a weak D match, TRBD1 (6 bases). The CDR3 is 14 residues long. The germline V gene has CDR1 SGHTA and CDR2 FQGNSA. The germline V and J ends were trimmed by 8 bases and 1 base, with 14 bases remaining between them. The CDR3, as DNA: TGTGCCAGCTTCTACGGGGGGCCGAACACTGAAGCTTTCTTT. Its translation is CASFYGGPNTEAFF. Full variable domain (missing parts from reference TRBV7-2 and TRBJ1-1): GAGVSQSPSNKVTEKGKDVELRCDPISGHTALYWYRQSLGQGLEFLIYFQGNSAPDKSGLPSDRFSAERTGGSVSTLTIQRTQQEDSAVYLCASFYGGPNTEAFFGQGTRLTVV.

Only one count was recorded for this clone. V and J are TRBV29-1 and TRBJ2-5, with D unresolved. Looked up from germline, CDR1 is SQVTM and CDR2 is ANQGSEA. Trimming removed 0 bases at V and 4 bases at J, with 6 bases between. The CDR3 sequence is 12 residues long. The CDR3 region is CSVEELGETQYF. CDR3 bases: TGCAGCGTTGAAGAATTGGGAGAGACCCAGTACTTC.

The rearrangement uses TRBV6-6 and TRBJ1-2, with 9 bases fitting TRBD1. Germline trimming cut 8 bases from V and 0 bases from J; bases unmatched to any gene: 10. The CDR3 runs 16 residues. CDR1 and CDR2 (germline): MNHNY, SVGAGI (reference sequence). The CDR3, as DNA: TGTGCCAGCGGGACGGGACAGGGCCAAACTAACTATGGCTACACCTTC. Translated: CASGTGQGQTNYGYTF.

The chain is built from TRBV12-5 and TRBJ1-2, with D unclear. With 6 bases removed from V and 7 bases from J, the gap between germline ends came to 15 bases. Germline CDR1 and CDR2: LGHNT and FRNRAP. This CDR3 region has 13 residues. The chain's CDR3 is CASGSGPSGGYTF. The CDR3 nucleotides are TGTGCTAGTGGATCCGGCCCATCGGGTGGCTACACCTTC.

The chain combines TRBV30 with TRBJ1-4; D gene ambiguous. Trimming shortened V by 2 bases and J by 4 bases, and 8 bases separated the two germline ends. From germline, CDR1 is GTSNPN and CDR2 SVGIG (reference sequence). The CDR3 has 13 residues. The CDR3 loop is CAWSHSFNEKLFF. The CDR3 region has the DNA TGTGCCTGGAGTCACAGTTTTAATGAAAAACTGTTTTTT.

This chain connects TRBV5-6 to TRBJ2-6; D is perhaps TRBD1 (5 bases). Between the trimmed V and J ends, which lost 3 bases and 4 bases, there was a span of 11 bases. The CDR3 extends over 15 amino acids. Germline V lookup: CDR1 SGHDT, CDR2 YYEEEE. CDR3 nucleotide sequence: TGTGCCAGCAGCTCCCCAGGGCAAGGGGCCAACGTCCTGACTTTC. Translation: CASSSPGQGANVLTF.

This rearrangement joins TRBV7-9 to TRBJ2-7; D ambiguous. Germline V gene sequence: CDR1 SEHNR, CDR2 FQNEAQ (reference sequence). The germline V and J ends were trimmed by 2 bases and 4 bases, with 6 bases remaining between them. The length of the CDR3 is 12 residues. The CDR3 DNA reads as TGTGCCAGCAGCTTATCTTCGTACGAGCAGTACTTC. Residues: CASSLSSYEQYF.

CDR3 DNA sequence: TGTGCCAGTAGTATGGGGACAGGGGGCTTCTATGGCTACACCTTC. It is translated as CASSMGTGGFYGYTF. This sequence joins TRBV19 and TRBJ1-2; 12 nucleotides agree with TRBD1. Germline V gene sequence: CDR1 LNHDA, CDR2 SQIVND (reference sequence). The CDR3 length is 15 residues. V was pared by 3 bases and J by 4 bases, with 3 bases of the junction left unmatched.

The V gene is TRBV27, the J gene TRBJ1-1; unclear D gene. Germline V gene sequence: CDR1 MNHEY, CDR2 SMNVEV (reference sequence). Trimming took off 6 bases at V and 8 bases at J, with 16 bases between the two ends. The CDR3 runs to 13 residues. The CDR3 spells CASSFRVGREAFF. DNA of the CDR3: TGTGCCAGCAGCTTTAGGGTGGGCAGAGAAGCTTTCTTT.

The genes are TRBV6-6 and TRBJ2-3; D assignment may be TRBD1 or TRBD2 (6 bases each). V shed 7 bases and J shed 2 bases, with 19 bases lying between them. Germline-derived CDR1 and CDR2 are MNHNY and SVGAGI (reference sequence). CDR3 length: 16 amino acids. This CDR3 is CASTPLLWGATDTQYF. CDR3 sequence (DNA): TGTGCCAGCACCCCCCTCTTATGGGGGGCCACAGATACGCAGTATTTT.

This chain links TRBV19 with TRBJ1-5, with 8 positions matching TRBD1. The CDR3 is made up of 16 amino acids. The V and J ends lost 5 bases and 6 bases, in that order; junction bases with no gene match: 12. Looked up from germline, CDR1 is LNHDA and CDR2 is SQIVND (reference sequence). CDR3 coding DNA: TGTGCCAGTAGTGCGCGGGATACAGGGACAGGTCAGCCCCAGCATTTT. Translation gives CASSARDTGTGQPQHF. Together with reference TRBV19 and TRBJ1-5, the CDR3 gives the full variable domain: DGGITQSPKYLFRKEGQNVTLSCEQNLNHDAMYWYRQDPGQGLRLIYYSQIVNDFQKGDIAEGYSVSREKKESFPLTVTSAQKNPTAFYLCASSARDTGTGQPQHFGDGTRLSIL.

This clone came up once. The gene calls are TRBV19 and TRBJ2-5; 8 bases agree with TRBD2. This CDR3 contains 19 residues. The germline gives CDR1 LNHDA, CDR2 SQIVND (reference sequence). Trimming cost V 5 bases and J 4 bases; bases outside gene matches: 21. The CDR3 spells CASSSLQGSGGTHGETQYF. CDR3 bases: TGTGCCAGTAGTTCCCTCCAGGGGAGCGGGGGAACCCACGGAGAGACCCAGTACTTC.

The chain carries TRBV5-1 and TRBJ1-6; the match to TRBD1 covers 9 bases. The CDR3 is made up of 17 amino acids. Germline CDR1 SGHRS, CDR2 YFSETQ. Trimming took 4 bases from V and 10 from J; bases not matched to a gene: 15. CDR3 residues: CASSPAGTGMVGSPLHF. The CDR3 DNA reads as TGCGCCAGCAGCCCGGCAGGGACAGGGATGGTAGGGTCACCCCTCCACTTT.

The chain uses TRBV14 and TRBJ2-7; D is uncertain. Germline V lookup: CDR1 SGHDN, CDR2 FVKESK. Trimming pared 0 bases from V and 3 bases from J, leaving 6 bases between. The CDR3 is 13 amino acids. The CDR3 DNA reads as TGTGCCAGCAGCCAAGACCTCCTCTACGAGCAGTACTTC. Protein sequence: CASSQDLLYEQYF.

The chain uses TRBV7-6 and TRBJ2-7; D gene uncertain. Trimming left V 4 bases short and J 6 bases short, with 10 bases between. The CDR3 runs to 12 residues. Germline loops: CDR1 SGHVS, CDR2 FNYEAQ. CDR3 sequence: CASSSSHGEQYF. CDR3 nucleotides: TGTGCCAGCAGCTCCTCCCACGGCGAGCAGTACTTC.

The chain combines TRBV18 with TRBJ2-1, with D perhaps TRBD1 (6 bases). Germline CDR1 is KGHSH and CDR2 is LQKENI. This CDR3 has 13 residues. Trimming took 8 bases from V and 0 from J, leaving 8 bases between them. CDR3 in DNA: TGTGCCAGCCAGGACAGCTCCTACAATGAGCAGTTCTTC. It is translated as CASQDSSYNEQFF. Complete variable domain (other parts from reference TRBV18 and TRBJ2-1): NAGVMQNPRHLVRRRGQEARLRCSPMKGHSHVYWYRQLPEEGLKFMVYLQKENIIDESGMPKERFSAEFPKEGPSILRIQQVVRGDSAAYFCASQDSSYNEQFFGPGTRLTVL.

The CDR3 protein is CASGLGLAGDETQYF. For the CDR3, the DNA is TGTGCTAGTGGTTTGGGCCTAGCGGGGGATGAGACCCAGTACTTC. The rearrangement joins TRBV12-5 to TRBJ2-5, with 10 bases aligning to TRBD2. Germline-derived CDR1 and CDR2 are LGHNT and FRNRAP. The CDR3 contains 15 residues. Germline trimming cut 1 base from V and 5 bases from J; bases unmatched to any gene: 4.

The rearrangement uses TRBV18 and TRBJ2-1; D is ambiguous. The CDR3 sequence is 13 residues long. The V end was cut by 3 bases, the J end by 7 bases, with 10 bases between. Germline values: CDR1 KGHSH, CDR2 LQKENI. In DNA, the CDR3 is TGTGCCAGCTCACCCTACACGCGAAATGAGCAGTTCTTC. Protein sequence: CASSPYTRNEQFF.

This sequence joins TRBV18 and TRBJ1-6; no clear D gene. V shed 2 bases and J shed 10 bases, with 15 bases lying between them. CDR3 length: 15 residues. The germline CDR1 and CDR2 sequences are KGHSH and LQKENI. CDR3 nucleotides: TGTGCCAGCTCACCAGTTTGGCAGGCCGAATCACCCCTCCACTTT. It translates to CASSPVWQAESPLHF.

The count of this clone is one. This chain uses TRBV11-2 with TRBJ1-3; D gene unclear. The germline CDR1 and CDR2 sequences are SGHAT and FQNNGV. Trimming took off 4 bases at V and 0 bases at J, with 7 bases between the two ends. CDR3 length: 14 amino acids. The CDR3, as DNA: TGTGCCAGCAGCTCCGGTCCCTCTGGAAACACCATATATTTT. Its translation is CASSSGPSGNTIYF.

The V and J genes are TRBV18 and TRBJ1-2; weak D call: TRBD1 (5 bases). V was pared by 1 base and J by 8 bases, with 11 bases between. From germline, CDR1 is KGHSH and CDR2 LQKENI. The CDR3 length is 13 residues. The CDR3 coding sequence is TGTGCCAGCTCACCACGTGGGGGGGACGGCTACACCTTC. Its translation is CASSPRGGDGYTF.

The V gene is TRBV9, the J gene TRBJ2-2; 8 positions agree with TRBD2. Trimming cost V 0 bases and J 6 bases; bases outside gene matches: 19. CDR1 is SGDLS, CDR2 YYNGEE, per germline. The CDR3 is 20 residues long. CDR3 region: CASSVATGLAYESGSGELFF. The CDR3 region has the DNA TGTGCCAGCAGCGTAGCAACAGGACTAGCATATGAATCGGGCTCCGGGGAGCTGTTTTTT. The full variable domain, in which reference TRBV9 and TRBJ2-2 provide the parts outside the CDR3, is DSGVTQTPKHLITATGQRVTLRCSPRSGDLSVYWYQQSLDQGLQFLIQYYNGEERAKGNILERFSAQQFPDLHSELNLSSLELGDSALYFCASSVATGLAYESGSGELFFGEGSRLTVL.

The V gene is TRBV6-1, the J gene TRBJ1-1; 8 nucleotides line up with TRBD1. The length of the CDR3 is 14 residues. In germline, CDR1 is MNHNS, CDR2 SASEGT. V lost 8 bases to trimming and J lost 2 bases; unmatched junction nucleotides: 7. For the CDR3, the DNA is TGTGCCAGCCGCACCTCAGGGGGCAACACTGAAGCTTTCTTT. This codes for CASRTSGGNTEAFF.